The 16 T cell receptor beta chains listed next were all sequenced from one sample in a study of blood T cell repertoires in COVID-19. Measured with immunoSEQ multiplex PCR; TCRdb has only the in-frame clones, and not every one. The table has some 370,000 clones, roughly 90% seen once. Sequencing used peripheral blood. Receptors originate from a man between 40 and 49 years old with acute or convalescent COVID-19.

The sample holds one count of this clone. The genes are TRBV6-2 or TRBV6-3 and TRBJ1-5; D is perhaps TRBD1 (5 bases). The ends were cut back, 5 bases at V and 1 base at J, with 9 bases in the middle. The CDR3 consists of 14 residues. The V gene's germline CDR1 is MNHEY and CDR2 SVGEGT. The CDR3 sequence is CASSRTNSNQPQHF. The CDR3 DNA reads as TGTGCCAGCAGTCGGACAAACAGCAATCAGCCCCAGCATTTT.

A word on this clone: One junction end disagrees with the germline gene, perhaps due to a read error. The chain employs TRBV4-1 and TRBJ2-7, with 7 bases lining up with TRBD1. CDR1 is MGHRA and CDR2 is YSYEKL in the germline V gene. The CDR3 spans 14 residues. CDR3 residues: CASSQDRASYEQYF. The CDR3 region has the DNA TGCGCCAGCAGTCAAGACAGGGCCTCCTACGAGCAGTACTTC.

The V gene is TRBV6-4, the J gene TRBJ1-1; no definite D call. The ends were cut back, 4 bases at V and 10 bases at J, with 19 bases in the middle. Germline-derived CDR1 and CDR2 are MRHNA and SNTAGT. The CDR3 is made up of 14 amino acids. CDR3 amino acids: CASSGVLTQRGAFF. The CDR3 coding sequence is TGTGCCAGCAGTGGGGTCCTTACTCAGCGGGGAGCTTTCTTT.

The rearrangement uses TRBV2 and TRBJ2-4, with D unclear. From germline, CDR1 is SNHLY and CDR2 FYNNEI. V lost 8 bases, J lost 4 bases, and 21 bases lay in between. The CDR3 runs to 16 residues. The CDR3 DNA is TGTGCCAGCGGTTTTCCACACGCCCCTTTAAAAAACATTCAGTACTTC. The encoded protein is CASGFPHAPLKNIQYF.

V is TRBV5-1 and J is TRBJ2-6; 7 bases match TRBD2. The J segment lost 0 bases and the V segment lost 4 bases, leaving 7 bases of the junction unmatched. Germline CDR1 is SGHRS and CDR2 is YFSETQ. The CDR3 has 17 residues. Written as DNA, the CDR3 is TGCGCCAGCAGCAACCGGGGGGTACACTCTGGGGCCAACGTCCTGACTTTC. Translating it yields CASSNRGVHSGANVLTF. The full variable domain, rest sourced from reference TRBV5-1 and TRBJ2-6, is KAGVTQTPRYLIKTRGQQVTLSCSPISGHRSVSWYQQTPGQGLQFLFEYFSETQRNKGNFPGRFSGRQFSNSRSEMNVSTLELGDSALYLCASSNRGVHSGANVLTFGAGSRLTVL.

The chain links TRBV4-3 to TRBJ2-1, with D tentatively TRBD1 (6 bases). V was pared by 4 bases and J by 7 bases, with 17 bases between. Germline V gene data show CDR1 as LGHNA and CDR2 as YSLEER. There are 15 residues in the CDR3. The CDR3 region has the DNA TGCGCCAGCAGCCCCCGACAGGCCTCCAAGAATGAGCAGTTCTTC. It specifies CASSPRQASKNEQFF.

V and J are TRBV7-2 and TRBJ2-2, with 9 positions matching TRBD2. The germline CDR1 and CDR2 sequences are SGHTA and FQGNSA. The CDR3 contains 15 residues. Germline trimming cut 6 bases from V and 5 bases from J; bases unmatched to any gene: 7. CDR3 sequence reads: CASSISGRKTGELFF. The DNA for the CDR3 is TGTGCCAGCAGTATTAGCGGGAGAAAAACCGGGGAGCTGTTTTTT.

The rearrangement uses TRBV7-9 and TRBJ2-5; 7 positions agree with TRBD1. Germline CDR1 SEHNR, CDR2 FQNEAQ (reference sequence). V trimming: 5 bases; J trimming: 0 bases; junction bases outside the gene matches: 6. The CDR3 is 15 amino acids. CDR3 in amino acids: CASSNDRDHQETQYF. For the CDR3, the DNA is TGTGCCAGCAGCAACGACAGGGACCACCAAGAGACCCAGTACTTC. Full variable domain (rest looked up from reference TRBV7-9 and TRBJ2-5): DTGVSQNPRHKITKRGQNVTFRCDPISEHNRLYWYRQTLGQGPEFLTYFQNEAQLEKSRLLSDRFSAERPKGSFSTLEIQRTEQGDSAMYLCASSNDRDHQETQYFGPGTRLLVL.

The gene calls are TRBV5-6 and TRBJ2-1; possibly TRBD2 for D (5 bases). The CDR3 is 14 amino acids. V was clipped by 0 bases and J by 8 bases, with 12 bases between them. Germline V gives CDR1 SGHDT, CDR2 YYEEEE. The CDR3 sequence: CASSLGLARHEQFF. CDR3 nucleotide sequence: TGTGCCAGCAGCTTGGGGCTAGCTCGCCATGAGCAGTTCTTC.

This clone has just one count. The chain couples TRBV6-5 to TRBJ1-4; D is perhaps TRBD1 (6 bases). Germline CDR1 reads MNHEY; CDR2 reads SVGAGI. CDR3 size: 14 residues. The V end lost 5 bases, the J end lost 2 bases, and 9 bases lay between the germline ends. The CDR3 sequence: CASSTGITNEKLFF. CDR3 DNA: TGTGCCAGCAGTACAGGGATCACTAATGAAAAACTGTTTTTT.

J is TRBJ2-5 and V is TRBV9, with D perhaps matching TRBD1 (6 bases). Between the trimmed V and J ends, which lost 4 bases and 7 bases, there was a span of 14 bases. CDR1 is SGDLS and CDR2 is YYNGEE in the germline V gene. The CDR3 loop spans 13 amino acids. The CDR3 region has the DNA TGTGCCAGCAGCCCCGGGACAATGGGGACCCAGTACTTC. This sequence encodes CASSPGTMGTQYF.

This chain connects TRBV5-8 to TRBJ2-7, with 9 bases identical to TRBD1. The V gene end was trimmed by 5 bases and the J gene end by 3 bases; junction bases not matched to a gene: 15. The CDR3 covers 17 residues. The germline CDR1 and CDR2 sequences are SGHTS and YDEGEE. CDR3 sequence (DNA): TGTGCCAGCAGAAAGCACAGGGGGCCGCAGCCTAACTACGAGCAGTACTTC. This gives the protein CASRKHRGPQPNYEQYF.

Only one count was recorded for this clone. The J gene is TRBJ2-7, the V gene TRBV7-8, with 14 positions matching TRBD2. The V segment lost 3 bases and the J segment 6 bases; nucleotides outside the gene matches: 10. Per the germline V gene, CDR1 is SGHVS and CDR2 is FQNEAQ. The CDR3 length is 17 residues. CDR3 in amino acids: CASSFRTSGGPYREQYF. CDR3 nucleotides: TGTGCCAGCAGCTTCAGGACTAGCGGGGGGCCCTATCGCGAGCAGTACTTC. Full variable domain (missing parts from reference TRBV7-8 and TRBJ2-7): GAGVSQSPRYKVAKRGQDVALRCDPISGHVSLFWYQQALGQGPEFLTYFQNEAQLDKSGLPSDRFFAERPEGSVSTLKIQRTQQEDSAVYLCASSFRTSGGPYREQYFGPGTRLTVT.

This chain links TRBV24-1 with TRBJ2-1, with D maybe TRBD1 (5 bases). The V gene's germline CDR1 is KGHDR and CDR2 SFDVKD. V dropped 8 bases and J dropped 9 bases, with 19 bases sitting between them. The CDR3 spans 14 residues. The CDR3 is CATKDILLPLEQFF. CDR3 DNA: TGTGCCACCAAGGACATTTTATTACCGCTTGAGCAGTTCTTC.

The chain carries TRBV2 and TRBJ2-3, with unresolved D. The CDR3 consists of 11 residues. Trimming removed 7 bases at V and 0 bases at J, with 2 bases between. Germline CDR1 SNHLY, CDR2 FYNNEI. This CDR3 is CASTSTDTQYF. Here the CDR3 DNA reads TGTGCCAGCACTAGCACAGATACGCAGTATTTT.

This chain connects TRBV10-1 to TRBJ1-2; D may be TRBD1 (5 bases). The CDR3 runs to 11 residues. From germline, CDR1 is WNHNN and CDR2 SYGVQD (reference sequence). The chain's CDR3 is CAGGVVHGYTF. DNA for the CDR3: TGCGCGGGGGGAGTCGTGCATGGCTACACCTTC.